The 6 T cell receptor beta chains below all came from one sample that was sequenced in a study of blood T cell repertoires in COVID-19. Here immunoSEQ multiplex PCR was the method, and the copy in TCRdb shows in-frame clones only, minus some. The sample holds around 98,000 clones, around 75% seen once. Specimen: peripheral blood. The receptor set was obtained from a man aged 65-85 years with acute or convalescent COVID-19.

There are a few counts of this clone. The chain couples TRBV6-2 or TRBV6-3 to TRBJ1-2; tentatively, D is TRBD1 (6 bases). V dropped 0 bases and J dropped 3 bases, with 14 bases sitting between them. Germline V gives CDR1 MNHEY, CDR2 SVGEGT. This CDR3 is built from 16 residues. The CDR3 DNA reads as TGTGCCAGCAGTTACTCCATGACAGGAAACTACTATGGCTACACCTTC. Residues: CASSYSMTGNYYGYTF.

The V call is TRBV4-2, the J call TRBJ2-3, with D tentatively TRBD1 (6 bases). CDR3 length: 17 amino acids. V lost 3 bases and J lost 1, with 17 bases in between. Germline CDR1 LGHNA, CDR2 YNFKEQ. CDR3 region: CASSHQQGGGGTDTQYF. CDR3 bases: TGTGCCAGCAGCCACCAACAGGGTGGTGGGGGCACAGATACGCAGTATTTT.

This chain connects TRBV5-1 to TRBJ2-5, with 9 bases aligning to TRBD1. V shed 4 bases, J shed 4 bases, and the junction held 11 bases outside the gene matches. The CDR3 is made up of 16 amino acids. Germline V CDR1 and CDR2: SGHRS, YFSETQ. This CDR3 is CASSGFGQGSGETQYF. CDR3 bases: TGCGCCAGCAGCGGATTCGGACAGGGGTCCGGAGAGACCCAGTACTTC.

This clone came up once. The chain recombines TRBV5-1 with TRBJ2-2; 7 bases line up with TRBD2. CDR3 length equals 15 residues. Germline V lookup: CDR1 SGHRS, CDR2 YFSETQ. The ends lost 3 bases at V and 7 bases at J; junction bases unmatched: 9. The CDR3 nucleotides read TGCGCCAGCAGCTCTAGACTAGCCGGGGACGGGGAGCTGTTTTTT. Protein: CASSSRLAGDGELFF.

The CDR3 protein is CATRTGAGSPLHF. The CDR3 nucleotides read TGTGCCACCAGGACAGGGGCGGGGTCACCCCTCCACTTT. This chain connects TRBV25-1 to TRBJ1-6; 9 positions agree with TRBD1. The germline V gene has CDR1 MGHDK and CDR2 SYGVNS. The length of the CDR3 is 13 residues. V was pared by 10 bases and J by 10 bases, with 8 bases of the junction left unmatched.

The V gene is TRBV7-2, the J gene TRBJ1-4, with D possibly matching TRBD1 (5 bases). The V and J ends lost 0 bases and 8 bases respectively, with 13 bases between them. The germline CDR1 and CDR2 sequences are SGHTA and FQGNSA. The length of the CDR3 is 15 residues. CDR3 coding DNA: TGTGCCAGCAGCTTAGCGAGCGGGGGAGGGGAAAAACTGTTTTTT. Encoded protein: CASSLASGGGEKLFF.